This TCR beta chain is from a study of early T cells in non-severe SARS-CoV-2 infection. Overall study context: Unsorted whole blood bulk RNA was sequenced, with unpaired chains.

Germline CDR1 reads SGHRS; CDR2 reads YFSETQ. This CDR3 is 15 amino acids long. Regarding the study as a whole: VDJdb matches were skewed toward anti-spike CD8 T cell responses.

In its sample, this clonotype was seen a few times. Its antigen is not known. The junction departs from germline at one end; a sequencing error may be responsible. The TCR library protocol attached unique molecular identifiers to the individual cDNA molecules. TCRdb re-derived calls from the 5' RACE reads in MiXCR, one entry per CDR3 protein. Of 62,000 or so distinct CDR3 sequences in the sample, less than 9.5% were seen once. The V and J genes are TRBV5-1 and TRBJ1-1, with no clear D. The receptor's source is an adult who was a healthcare worker with PCR-confirmed SARS-CoV-2 infection or an uninfected control (not recorded which). The starting material was whole blood, obtained at baseline. The CDR3 protein is CASRLAPREDTEAFF. CDR3 DNA sequence: TGCGCCAGCAGGTTGGCGCCACGGGAGGACACTGAAGCTTTCTTT.